This TCR beta chain appears in the sequencing data of a study of T cell responses to AZD1222 COVID-19 vaccine. TCRdb's copy holds only in-frame clones and misses some; the assay was immunoSEQ multiplex PCR. The table records about 94,000 clones, approximately 90% of them present only once. Findings of the study overall: Only six or seven AZD1222 recipients were seropositive at baseline. Clonal diversity was possibly underestimated, and white British individuals and females predominated among donors. Unmutated regions of variants are reportedly targeted by nearly half of spike-specific TCRs.

As to this clone: Its cognate antigen is unknown.

V was shortened by 0 bases and J by 3 bases, with 13 bases between the two germline ends. CDR3 length: 15 amino acids. Per the germline V gene, CDR1 is SGHRS and CDR2 is YFSETQ. The rearrangement links TRBV5-1 to TRBJ2-7; D possibly matches TRBD1 or TRBD2 (5 bases each). The sequenced sample was peripheral blood, obtained on day 0 of AZD1222 vaccination. The clonotype originates from an adult in good health. CDR3 in DNA: TGCGCCAGCAGCTTGGGAAGAGGGGCCGGCTACGAGCAGTACTTC. Translated: CASSLGRGAGYEQYF.